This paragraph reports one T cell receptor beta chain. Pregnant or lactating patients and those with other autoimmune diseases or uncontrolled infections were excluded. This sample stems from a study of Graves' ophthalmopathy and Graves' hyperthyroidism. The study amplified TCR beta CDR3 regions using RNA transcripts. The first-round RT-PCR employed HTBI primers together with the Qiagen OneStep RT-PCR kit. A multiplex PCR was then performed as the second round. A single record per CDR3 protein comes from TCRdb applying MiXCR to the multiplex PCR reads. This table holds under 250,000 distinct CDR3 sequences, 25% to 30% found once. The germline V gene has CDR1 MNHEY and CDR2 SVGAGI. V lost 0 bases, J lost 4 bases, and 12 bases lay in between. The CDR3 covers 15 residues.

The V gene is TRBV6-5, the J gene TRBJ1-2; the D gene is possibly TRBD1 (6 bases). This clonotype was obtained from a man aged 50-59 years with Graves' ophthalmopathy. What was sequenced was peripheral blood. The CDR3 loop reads CASSYSFSDSYGYTF. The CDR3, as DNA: TGTGCCAGCAGTTACTCGTTCTCGGACAGCTATGGCTACACCTTC.